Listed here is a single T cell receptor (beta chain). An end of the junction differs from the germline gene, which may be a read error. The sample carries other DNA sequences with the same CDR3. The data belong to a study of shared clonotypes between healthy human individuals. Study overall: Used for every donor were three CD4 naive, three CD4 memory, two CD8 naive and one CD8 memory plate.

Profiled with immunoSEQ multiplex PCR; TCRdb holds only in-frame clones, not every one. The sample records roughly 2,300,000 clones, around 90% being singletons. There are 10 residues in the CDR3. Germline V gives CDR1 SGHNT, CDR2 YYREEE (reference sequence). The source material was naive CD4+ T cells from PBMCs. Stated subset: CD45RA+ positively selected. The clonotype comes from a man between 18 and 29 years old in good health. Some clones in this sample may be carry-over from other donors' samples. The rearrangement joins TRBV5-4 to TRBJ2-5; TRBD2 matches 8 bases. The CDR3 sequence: CAGGVETQYF. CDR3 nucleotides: TGCGCGGGGGGTGTGGAGACCCAGTACTTC. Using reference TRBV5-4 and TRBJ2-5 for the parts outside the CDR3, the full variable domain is ETGVTQSPTHLIKTRGQQVTLRCSSQSGHNTVSWYQQALGQGPQFIFQYYREEENGRGNFPPRFSGLQFPNYSSELNVNALELDDSALYLCAGGVETQYFGPGTRLLVL.